The 14 T cell receptor beta chains given below trace back to one sample, sequenced in a study of CD8 T cells in ankylosing spondylitis. Study-level points and caveats: Seemingly characteristic of ankylosing spondylitis blood was a TCR beta motif consisting of about 8 highly homologous variants.

For these receptors, no antigen is known. TCRdb re-analysed the 5' RACE reads in MiXCR, keeping a single row per CDR3 protein. The sample consists of more than 500,000 distinct CDR3 sequences, roughly 5% of them appearing once. The sequenced sample was blood, either unsorted or a sorted T cell fraction (not recorded which). The receptor set was obtained from a male donor with ankylosing spondylitis.

This clonotype was counted a few times. The V call is TRBV14, the J call TRBJ2-1; 8 nucleotides line up with TRBD1. Trimming took 4 bases from V and 8 from J; bases not matched to a gene: 10. Per the germline V gene, CDR1 is SGHDN and CDR2 is FVKESK. The CDR3 extends over 15 amino acids. CDR3 in DNA: TGTGCCAGCAGCCCCTCGGACAGGGCTAGAGATGAGCAGTTCTTC. The encoded protein is CASSPSDRARDEQFF. Full variable domain (missing parts from reference TRBV14 and TRBJ2-1): EAGVTQFPSHSVIEKGQTVTLRCDPISGHDNLYWYRRVMGKEIKFLLHFVKESKQDESGMPNNRFLAERTGGTYSTLKVQPAELEDSGVYFCASSPSDRARDEQFFGPGTRLTVL.

Ten or more counts support this clonotype. This sequence joins TRBV5-6 and TRBJ1-1, with D uncertain. The V gene's germline CDR1 is SGHDT and CDR2 YYEEEE. Trimming pared 3 bases from V and 5 bases from J, leaving 11 bases between. The CDR3 is 13 residues long. CDR3 bases: TGTGCCAGCAGCTATCAAGGATGGACTGAAGCTTTCTTT. As protein: CASSYQGWTEAFF.

This clonotype turned up a few times. This chain uses TRBV7-2 with TRBJ2-7; maybe TRBD2 (7 bases). The CDR3 consists of 15 residues. Germline CDR1 is SGHTA and CDR2 is FQGNSA. V lost 5 bases and J 3 bases, leaving 17 bases between the germline ends. In nucleotides, the CDR3 is TGTGCCAGCAGCCACGTCCCGGGGGGCCTCTACGAGCAGTACTTC. Protein: CASSHVPGGLYEQYF.

In this sample, this clonotype turned up a few times. The rearrangement links TRBV7-3 to TRBJ2-1, with D unresolved. Per germline, CDR1 SGHTA and CDR2 FQGTGA. Trimming took off 0 bases at V and 10 bases at J, with 10 bases between the two ends. This CDR3 is 13 amino acids long. CDR3 DNA: TGTGCCAGCAGCTTAACTCCCGGCTCCGAGCAGTTCTTC. This sequence encodes CASSLTPGSEQFF.

The CDR3 region has the DNA TGTGCCAGTAGCGCCACAGGGGTGAACACTGAAGCTTTCTTT. This encodes CASSATGVNTEAFF. The J gene is TRBJ1-1, the V gene TRBV19, with 7 positions matching TRBD1. Looked up from germline, CDR1 is LNHDA and CDR2 is SQIVND (reference sequence). The CDR3 runs 14 residues. Unmatched junction bases numbered 4, after V lost 6 bases and J lost 0 bases.

This clonotype has at least ten counts. The V and J genes are TRBV20-1 and TRBJ2-7; a possible D gene is TRBD1 (6 bases). Germline V gene data show CDR1 as DFQATT and CDR2 as SNEGSKA (reference sequence). V lost 6 bases, J lost 5 bases, and 17 bases lay in between. This CDR3 contains 13 residues. CDR3 nucleotide sequence: TGCAGTGCCCCATGGGCAGGGGAAGACGAGCAGTACTTC. Its translation: CSAPWAGEDEQYF.

This clonotype was recorded at least ten times. The chain joins TRBV5-1 to TRBJ1-1; tentatively, D is TRBD1 (6 bases). With 4 bases removed from V and 1 base from J, the gap between germline ends came to 11 bases. CDR3 size: 14 residues. Germline loops: CDR1 SGHRS, CDR2 YFSETQ. CDR3 residues: CASSPDRANTEAFF. CDR3 DNA sequence: TGCGCCAGCAGCCCGGACAGAGCGAACACTGAAGCTTTCTTT.

Many counts were recorded for this clonotype. The CDR3 region has the DNA TGCGCCAGCAGCTTGGAAGTGGCCACAGATACGCAGTATTTT. Residues: CASSLEVATDTQYF. This chain uses TRBV5-1 with TRBJ2-3; D is uncertain. The V gene lost 0 bases and the J gene lost 2 bases, with 7 bases spanning the gap. Germline lookup yields CDR1 SGHRS and CDR2 YFSETQ. The CDR3 loop spans 14 amino acids.

This clonotype was recorded at least ten times. The rearrangement uses TRBV6-6 and TRBJ2-3; 8 bases align to TRBD1. Trimming cost V 5 bases and J 0 bases; bases outside gene matches: 4. The length of the CDR3 is 15 residues. Germline CDR1 is MNHNY and CDR2 is SVGAGI (reference sequence). CDR3 nucleotide sequence: TGTGCCAGCAGTAACCGGGACAGGAGCACAGATACGCAGTATTTT. Encoded protein: CASSNRDRSTDTQYF.

The chain has TRBV20-1 and TRBJ2-7, with 10 bases identical to TRBD2. In germline, CDR1 is DFQATT, CDR2 SNEGSKA (reference sequence). The CDR3 totals 14 residues. Trimming took 6 bases from V and 3 from J; bases not matched to a gene: 8. The CDR3 protein is CSASQGLAYYEQYF. The CDR3 bases are TGCAGTGCATCACAGGGACTAGCGTACTACGAGCAGTACTTC.

The chain couples TRBV5-1 to TRBJ2-7, with 9 nucleotides matching TRBD1. J lost 3 bases, V lost 4 bases, and 5 bases had no gene match. There are 14 residues in the CDR3. Germline-derived CDR1 and CDR2 are SGHRS and YFSETQ. The CDR3 coding sequence is TGCGCCAGCAGCCCGGAGACAGGGGGCTACGAGCAGTACTTC. It codes for CASSPETGGYEQYF. The whole variable domain, filled in from reference TRBV5-1 and TRBJ2-7, reads KAGVTQTPRYLIKTRGQQVTLSCSPISGHRSVSWYQQTPGQGLQFLFEYFSETQRNKGNFPGRFSGRQFSNSRSEMNVSTLELGDSALYLCASSPETGGYEQYFGPGTRLTVT.

This chain links TRBV9 with TRBJ2-7; D may be TRBD2 (5 bases). Per germline, CDR1 SGDLS and CDR2 YYNGEE. This CDR3 comprises 12 residues. Trimming removed 0 bases from V and 6 bases from J, with 7 bases in between. The CDR3 region is CASSVDGGEQYF. The CDR3 DNA sequence: TGTGCCAGCAGCGTAGATGGAGGCGAGCAGTACTTC.

The chain carries TRBV6-2 or TRBV6-3 and TRBJ1-5; a weak D match, TRBD1 (6 bases). CDR3 size: 16 residues. Looked up from germline, CDR1 is MNHEY and CDR2 is SVGEGT. V was pared by 5 bases and J by 4 bases, with 18 bases between. CDR3 amino acids: CASSPNRVFGNQPQHF. The CDR3 coding sequence is TGTGCCAGCAGTCCTAACAGGGTTTTTGGAAATCAGCCCCAGCATTTT.

This clonotype was observed many times. The chain is built from TRBV20-1 and TRBJ2-3; D is unresolved. The CDR3 spans 12 residues. CDR1 and CDR2 (germline): DFQATT, SNEGSKA (reference sequence). V was trimmed by 2 bases and J by 2 bases, leaving 5 bases between them. The CDR3 nucleotides are TGCAGTGCTAGACAGGTCACAGATACGCAGTATTTT. Translated, it gives CSARQVTDTQYF.